The 4 T cell receptor beta chains in this list originate from one sample, sequenced in a study of T-cell reconstitution after alpha-beta-depleted transplantation in children. It was with unique molecular identifiers that the TCRbeta library was prepared. TCRdb used MiXCR to reprocess the PCR reads, holding one entry per CDR3 protein. The table has about 610,000 distinct CDR3 sequences, 25% to 30% seen once. The sample was PBMCs, taken before TCRalphabeta/CD19-depleted stem cell transplant. The source of these receptors is a boy under two years old with Wiskott-Aldrich syndrome, due to receive a stem cell transplant.

This clonotype was picked up a small number of times. The chain recombines TRBV3-1 with TRBJ1-2; D is perhaps TRBD1 (5 bases). This CDR3 is built from 14 residues. Germline V gene sequence: CDR1 LGHDT, CDR2 YNNKEL (reference sequence). V lost 4 bases and J 7 bases, leaving 16 bases between the germline ends. The DNA of the CDR3 is TGTGCCAGCAGCCGATTCGGGGGGACGGGTGGCTACACCTTC. This sequence encodes CASSRFGGTGGYTF.

V and J are TRBV18 and TRBJ2-2; no firm D call. V lost 3 bases, J lost 7 bases, and 9 bases lay in between. The CDR3 covers 13 residues. CDR1 and CDR2 from the germline V gene are KGHSH and LQKENI. CDR3: CASSPGSGGELFF. The DNA for the CDR3 is TGTGCCAGCTCACCGGGTTCCGGCGGGGAGCTGTTTTTT.

This clonotype was counted only a few times. This rearrangement joins TRBV6-1 to TRBJ1-2; a possible D gene is TRBD1 (5 bases). V lost 5 bases, J lost 0 bases, and 10 bases lay in between. There are 14 residues in the CDR3. Per germline, CDR1 MNHNS and CDR2 SASEGT. The CDR3: CASSRGLPNYGYTF. CDR3 nucleotides: TGTGCCAGCAGTAGGGGACTTCCTAACTATGGCTACACCTTC.

There are a few counts of this clonotype. The V and J genes are TRBV9 and TRBJ2-5; the D is unclear. Trimming stripped 0 bases from V and 1 base from J, with 7 bases between. This CDR3 has 14 residues. The germline V gene has CDR1 SGDLS and CDR2 YYNGEE. CDR3 sequence reads: CASSVGQFQETQYF. As DNA, the CDR3 is TGTGCCAGCAGCGTAGGGCAGTTCCAAGAGACCCAGTACTTC.